Reported below is one T cell receptor (beta chain). Its antigen is unidentified. Separation from the roughly 680-subject first cohort characterized the 120-subject validation cohort, to which the donors belonged. This CDR3 region has 14 residues. Germline CDR1 reads SQVTM; CDR2 reads ANQGSEA. The V and J ends lost 6 bases and 4 bases respectively, with 16 bases between them. Repertoires were generated with immunoSEQ multiplex PCR, while TCRdb's copy carries only in-frame clones and drops some. The repertoire includes fewer than 150,000 clones, 70% to 85% of them detected once, and 25% to 30% sits in the top ten. These data originate in a study of cytomegalovirus exposure and HLA in healthy donors. Study observations and caveats: Some public TCRs appeared in many individuals, while most sequences were rare.

Sequences were obtained from PBMCs. The receptor was isolated from a man between 25 and 39 years old in good health and CMV-seropositive. The rearrangement uses TRBV29-1 and TRBJ2-1, with D tentatively TRBD1 (5 bases). CDR3 residues: CSVARQSKYNEQFF. The CDR3 DNA is TGCAGCGTCGCCCGACAGAGCAAGTACAATGAGCAGTTCTTC.